The 5 T cell receptor beta chains in this list originate from one sample, sequenced in a study of T cells after yellow fever vaccination. TCRdb itself ran the 5' RACE reads through MiXCR, one entry per CDR3 protein. This table holds some 500,000 distinct CDR3 sequences, roughly 13% found once. Sequenced here: PBMCs, sampled on the day of the yellow fever booster vaccination. Source of these receptors: a man aged 25 to 40 who received the YFV17D yellow fever vaccine.

The J gene is TRBJ2-1, the V gene TRBV9, with TRBD2 as a possible D gene (5 bases). CDR1 is SGDLS and CDR2 is YYNGEE in the germline V gene. V dropped 0 bases and J dropped 6 bases, with 7 bases sitting between them. The CDR3 covers 13 residues. CDR3 amino acids: CASSVAGVNEQFF. The CDR3 nucleotides are TGTGCCAGCAGCGTAGCCGGGGTCAATGAGCAGTTCTTC.

This clonotype was counted only a few times. The genes are TRBV7-2 and TRBJ2-5; perhaps TRBD1 as D (7 bases). V dropped 7 bases and J dropped 4 bases, with 25 bases sitting between them. This CDR3 is 17 amino acids long. CDR1 is SGHTA, CDR2 FQGNSA, per germline. The CDR3 DNA follows: TGTGCCAGCACCCCCCACCCCCGACAGGGAGGAAGAGAGACCCAGTACTTC. Amino acids: CASTPHPRQGGRETQYF.

The chain recombines TRBV5-1 with TRBJ2-2; D remains unclear. The CDR3 is 14 residues long. Germline CDR1 reads SGHRS; CDR2 reads YFSETQ. V dropped 4 bases and J dropped 9 bases, with 16 bases sitting between them. CDR3: CASSTRADGRELFF. In DNA, the CDR3 is TGCGCCAGCAGCACAAGGGCCGACGGCAGGGAGCTGTTTTTT.

This clonotype has at least ten counts. The chain carries TRBV23-1 and TRBJ2-1; 9 positions match TRBD2. TRBV23-1 falls under the ORF class, with uncertain function. This CDR3 has 14 residues. V shed 8 bases and J 0 bases; nucleotides not matched to a gene: 2. CDR3 amino acids: CASERGDSYNEQFF. In DNA form, the CDR3 reads TGCGCCAGCGAGCGGGGGGACTCCTACAATGAGCAGTTCTTC.

This clonotype was recorded at least ten times. The V gene is TRBV5-1, the J gene TRBJ2-2; no clear D. Germline V CDR1 and CDR2: SGHRS, YFSETQ. CDR3 length: 14 residues. The ends were cut back, 4 bases at V and 4 bases at J, with 11 bases in the middle. The DNA of the CDR3 is TGCGCCAGCAGCGACGGCCCGAGCACCGGGGAGCTGTTTTTT. Residues: CASSDGPSTGELFF.